The clone carrying this T cell receptor (beta chain) was recorded many times. No antigen is known for it. This specimen belongs to a study of response to subunit inactivated influenza vaccine. Broader study findings: The authors suggested that few new T cells are recruited per seasonal influenza vaccination.

The germline V gene has CDR1 SGHRS and CDR2 YFSETQ. The CDR3 covers 17 residues. The V segment lost 3 bases and the J segment 6 bases; nucleotides outside the gene matches: 13. A single record per CDR3 protein comes from TCRdb applying MiXCR to the RT-PCR reads. The top ten clones hold roughly 10% of a sample with 610,000 or so distinct CDR3 sequences, 14% of them seen once. The sequence was obtained from a man aged 50 or older who received an inactivated influenza vaccine. The chain carries TRBV5-1 and TRBJ2-1, with 9 bases aligning to TRBD2. This specimen was PBMCs from blood, taken 12 days after vaccination. The DNA of the CDR3 is TGCGCCAGCAGCTGGGGGTTAACTAGCGGGCCTATCAATGAGCAGTTCTTC. This translates into CASSWGLTSGPINEQFF.